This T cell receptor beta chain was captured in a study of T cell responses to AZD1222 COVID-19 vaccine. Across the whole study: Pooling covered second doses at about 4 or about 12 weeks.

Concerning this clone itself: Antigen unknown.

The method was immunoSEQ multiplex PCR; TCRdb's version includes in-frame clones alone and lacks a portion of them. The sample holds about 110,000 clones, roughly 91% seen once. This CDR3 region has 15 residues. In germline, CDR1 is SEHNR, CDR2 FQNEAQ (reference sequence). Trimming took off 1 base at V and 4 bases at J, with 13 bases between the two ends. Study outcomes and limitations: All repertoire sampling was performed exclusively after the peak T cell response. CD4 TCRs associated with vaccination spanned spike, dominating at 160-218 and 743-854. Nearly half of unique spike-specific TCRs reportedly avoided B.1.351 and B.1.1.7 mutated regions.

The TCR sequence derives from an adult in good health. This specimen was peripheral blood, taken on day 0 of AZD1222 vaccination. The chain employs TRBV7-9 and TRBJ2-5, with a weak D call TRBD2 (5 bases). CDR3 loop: CASSLGNDGGETQYF. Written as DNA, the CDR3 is TGTGCCAGCAGCTTAGGAAACGATGGAGGAGAGACCCAGTACTTC. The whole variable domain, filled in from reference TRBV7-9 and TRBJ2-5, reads DTGVSQNPRHKITKRGQNVTFRCDPISEHNRLYWYRQTLGQGPEFLTYFQNEAQLEKSRLLSDRFSAERPKGSFSTLEIQRTEQGDSAMYLCASSLGNDGGETQYFGPGTRLLVL.